The T cell receptor beta chain described here comes from a study of T-cell memory formation after mild COVID-19. As for the study in general: Clusters were largely donor specific.

The study, taken as a whole, reports: Among clones contracting day 15 to 85, CD4/CD8 was balanced, whereas later expanders leaned CD4+. Mainly CM and EM harbored the contracting CD4+ clones; mainly EMRA harbored the CD8+ ones.

This clonotype was recorded many times. Its specificity is unknown. TCRdb analysed the 5' RACE reads with MiXCR anew, one entry per CDR3 protein. The sample carries thousands of distinct CDR3 sequences, roughly 20% recorded once. The sample consisted of PBMCs or a T cell subset sorted from them (not recorded which). The sequence was obtained from an adult woman who had mild COVID-19 (a few samples of this study predate the infection). Cell type and time point are not known.

The CDR3 region is CASSPQGTQVIYEQYF. The DNA of the CDR3 is TGCGCCAGCAGCCCACAGGGGACCCAGGTTATCTACGAGCAGTACTTC. The gene calls are TRBV4-3 and TRBJ2-7; 7 positions agree with TRBD1. The CDR3 spans 16 residues. Germline CDR1 reads LGHNA; CDR2 reads YSLEER. The V gene end was trimmed by 4 bases and the J gene end by 3 bases; junction bases not matched to a gene: 12.